This entry lists 20 T cell receptor beta chains sequenced from one sample in a study of blood T cell repertoires in COVID-19. Sequencing used immunoSEQ multiplex PCR; TCRdb keeps in-frame clones, though not all of them. The table has tens of thousands of clones, about 76% seen once; the top ten hold less than 35%. What was sequenced was peripheral blood. These receptors were collected from a human donor in a cohort sampled during active COVID-19.

The chain recombines TRBV28 with TRBJ1-5; D gene uncertain. V dropped 10 bases and J dropped 4 bases, with 17 bases sitting between them. Germline CDR1 is MDHEN and CDR2 is SYDVKM. The CDR3 is 14 residues long. The CDR3 nucleotides read TGTGCCACTGAGAAAGAGGGTCCAAATCAGCCCCAGCATTTT. Its protein is CATEKEGPNQPQHF. Full variable domain (rest looked up from reference TRBV28 and TRBJ1-5): DVKVTQSSRYLVKRTGEKVFLECVQDMDHENMFWYRQDPGLGLRLIYFSYDVKMKEKGDIPEGYSVSREKKERFSLILESASTNQTSMYLCATEKEGPNQPQHFGDGTRLSIL.

This clone was observed a few times. The chain employs TRBV6-5 and TRBJ1-4; a possible D gene is TRBD1 (5 bases). Germline V CDR1 and CDR2: MNHEY, SVGAGI. The ends were cut back, 11 bases at V and 11 bases at J, with 15 bases in the middle. The CDR3 extends over 11 amino acids. DNA of the CDR3: TGTGCCGGGGGGGAGGTGGGGAAACTGTTTTTT. It translates to CAGGEVGKLFF.

This clone was observed once. The chain combines TRBV19 with TRBJ2-7, with a tentative D call TRBD2 (6 bases). The CDR3 totals 14 residues. CDR1 and CDR2 from the germline V gene are LNHDA and SQIVND (reference sequence). The ends were cut back, 6 bases at V and 3 bases at J, with 15 bases in the middle. CDR3 nucleotide sequence: TGTGCCAGTAGCCTGCCGGGACTCCGCTACGAGCAGTACTTC. This encodes CASSLPGLRYEQYF.

The chain carries TRBV9 and TRBJ1-2, with TRBD1 as a possible D gene (6 bases). The germline CDR1 and CDR2 sequences are SGDLS and YYNGEE. The V and J ends lost 3 bases and 2 bases respectively, with 8 bases between them. This CDR3 region has 13 residues. CDR3 sequence (DNA): TGTGCCAGCAGCGGGACAGTAAACTATGGCTACACCTTC. It encodes CASSGTVNYGYTF.

This chain joins TRBV10-3 and TRBJ2-4, with D perhaps being TRBD1 or TRBD2 (6 bases each). The V gene lost 6 bases and the J gene lost 5 bases, with 14 bases spanning the gap. The germline V gene encodes CDR1 ENHRY and CDR2 SYGVKD. The CDR3 totals 14 residues. CDR3: CAISEGVAENIQYF. The CDR3 DNA is TGTGCCATCAGCGAGGGGGTAGCGGAAAACATTCAGTACTTC.

This chain uses TRBV24-1 with TRBJ2-5; 7 positions match TRBD1. In germline, CDR1 is KGHDR, CDR2 SFDVKD. The junction had 8 bases not matched to a gene; V was cut back by 4 bases and J by 7 bases. The CDR3 is made up of 14 amino acids. CDR3 DNA sequence: TGTGCCACCAGTGACCCTACAGGGGTGGGGACCCAGTACTTC. Amino acids: CATSDPTGVGTQYF.

V is TRBV7-2 and J is TRBJ2-6, with 7 bases lining up with TRBD2. This CDR3 is 18 amino acids long. Trimming cost V 7 bases and J 0 bases; bases outside gene matches: 12. Germline V gives CDR1 SGHTA, CDR2 FQGNSA. CDR3 sequence (DNA): TGTGCCAGCACCTATAAAATAGCGGGCAGCTCTGGGGCCAACGTCCTGACTTTC. Amino acid sequence: CASTYKIAGSSGANVLTF.

The chain recombines TRBV24-1 with TRBJ2-2; 7 nucleotides align to TRBD1. V shed 4 bases and J 4 bases; nucleotides not matched to a gene: 8. The V gene's germline CDR1 is KGHDR and CDR2 SFDVKD. This CDR3 is 16 amino acids long. The CDR3, as DNA: TGTGCCACCAGTGACCCGAGGGGGCCGGGCACCGGGGAGCTGTTTTTT. Its translation is CATSDPRGPGTGELFF.

This chain uses TRBV4-1 with TRBJ2-2; 9 positions match TRBD2. CDR1 MGHRA and CDR2 YSYEKL come from the germline V gene. The trim removed 4 bases at V and 7 bases at J, leaving 19 bases unmatched. The CDR3 sequence is 19 residues long. This CDR3 is CASSRPPMGSGSLSGELFF. CDR3 DNA sequence: TGCGCCAGCAGCCGCCCCCCGATGGGTAGCGGGAGCCTTAGCGGGGAGCTGTTTTTT.

This clone was seen only a few times. V and J are TRBV7-9 and TRBJ1-2, with D hard to call. The CDR3 is 14 residues long. Between the trimmed V and J ends, which lost 1 base and 0 bases, there was a span of 6 bases. The germline CDR1 and CDR2 sequences are SEHNR and FQNEAQ (reference sequence). CDR3 amino acids: CASSLVQANYGYTF. For the CDR3, the DNA is TGTGCCAGCAGCTTAGTCCAGGCTAACTATGGCTACACCTTC.

V gene TRBV11-3 combines with J gene TRBJ1-3; D uncertain. V was trimmed by 5 bases and J by 4 bases, leaving 9 bases between them. The CDR3 is made up of 13 amino acids. Looked up from germline, CDR1 is SGHNT and CDR2 is YENEEA. This chain's CDR3 is CASSPAAGNTIYF. Here the CDR3 DNA reads TGTGCCAGCAGCCCTGCGGCAGGAAACACCATATATTTT.

The chain recombines TRBV9 with TRBJ1-2, with no clear D. Germline V gives CDR1 SGDLS, CDR2 YYNGEE. V lost 4 bases, J lost 2 bases, and 18 bases lay in between. The CDR3 totals 16 residues. CDR3 amino acids: CASSTSSTWVNYGYTF. CDR3 coding DNA: TGTGCCAGCAGCACATCTAGCACGTGGGTCAACTATGGCTACACCTTC.

This clone has just a few counts. The chain joins TRBV4-2 to TRBJ1-5, with a weak D call TRBD1 (6 bases). V lost 2 bases and J 2 bases, leaving 13 bases between the germline ends. Germline values: CDR1 LGHNA, CDR2 YNFKEQ. This CDR3 has 16 residues. CDR3 nucleotide sequence: TGTGCCAGCAGCCAACACTACAGGGCTCGCAATCAGCCCCAGCATTTT. It encodes CASSQHYRARNQPQHF.

The J gene is TRBJ1-2, the V gene TRBV19; D perhaps matches TRBD1 (5 bases). The germline V and J ends were trimmed by 10 bases and 4 bases, with 16 bases remaining between them. CDR3 size: 13 residues. The germline V gene has CDR1 LNHDA and CDR2 SQIVND (reference sequence). The CDR3 DNA is TGTGCCACTCGTCCGGAGGGGAGCTATGGCTACACCTTC. Its translation: CATRPEGSYGYTF.

J is TRBJ1-5 and V is TRBV6-5; D perhaps matches TRBD1 (5 bases). The V end was cut by 5 bases, the J end by 3 bases, with 11 bases between. Germline V CDR1 and CDR2: MNHEY, SVGAGI. The CDR3 loop spans 14 amino acids. The CDR3 sequence is CASSPRVDNQPQHF. The DNA of the CDR3 is TGTGCCAGCAGTCCCAGGGTGGACAATCAGCCCCAGCATTTT.

V gene TRBV28 combines with J gene TRBJ1-1; the D is unclear. Germline CDR1 is MDHEN and CDR2 is SYDVKM. Trimming removed 8 bases at V and 3 bases at J, with 16 bases between. The CDR3 has 14 amino acids. CDR3 loop: CASLTRMSDTEAFF. The DNA for the CDR3 is TGTGCCAGCTTAACCCGAATGTCGGACACTGAAGCTTTCTTT.

V gene TRBV6-5 combines with J gene TRBJ1-1; TRBD1 might be the D (5 bases). Trimming cost V 2 bases and J 4 bases, with 17 bases left between them. There are 16 residues in the CDR3. CDR1 and CDR2 (germline): MNHEY, SVGAGI. CDR3 sequence: CASSYAQQGASTEAFF. Here the CDR3 DNA reads TGTGCCAGCAGTTACGCTCAACAAGGGGCGAGCACTGAAGCTTTCTTT.

This clone was detected many times. The chain has TRBV7-6 and TRBJ1-1; perhaps TRBD1 as D (5 bases). Germline V CDR1 and CDR2: SGHVS, FNYEAQ. The ends were cut back, 5 bases at V and 1 base at J, with 14 bases in the middle. The CDR3 spans 15 residues. The CDR3 DNA reads TGTGCCAGCAGCCCATCCGGGGGGAGGAACACTGAAGCTTTCTTT. As protein: CASSPSGGRNTEAFF.

The chain employs TRBV7-2 and TRBJ2-2, with 11 bases that match TRBD2. The junction had 10 bases not matched to a gene; V was cut back by 5 bases and J by 2 bases. This CDR3 contains 18 residues. Germline V lookup: CDR1 SGHTA, CDR2 FQGNSA. CDR3 nucleotide sequence: TGTGCCAGCAGCACCGGGACTAGCGGTATCGTTAACACCGGGGAGCTGTTTTTT. Protein sequence: CASSTGTSGIVNTGELFF.

The chain uses TRBV30 and TRBJ1-3, with TRBD1 as a possible D gene (5 bases). The CDR3 extends over 14 amino acids. Germline V gives CDR1 GTSNPN, CDR2 SVGIG (reference sequence). Between the trimmed V and J ends, which lost 6 bases and 0 bases, there was a span of 12 bases. The DNA for the CDR3 is TGTGCCTGCCATTGGACAACCTCTGGAAACACCATATATTTT. This encodes CACHWTTSGNTIYF.